The TCR beta chain described here comes from a study of blood T cell repertoires in COVID-19. Study details: The origin of the acute and convalescent COVID-19 samples was the United States, Italy and Spain. T cells, B-cell-depleted T cells, or PBMCs supplied cDNA or gDNA.

Method: immunoSEQ multiplex PCR; TCRdb's copy keeps in-frame clones and lacks some. The table has 150,000 or so clones, under 90% seen once. The junction had 14 bases not matched to a gene; V was cut back by 4 bases and J by 8 bases. The CDR3 length is 17 residues. Germline loops: CDR1 LGHDT, CDR2 YNNKEL (reference sequence). Clinical histories supplied by participants themselves formed the basis of cohort assignment. Two negative PCRs, clearance, or symptom resolution characterized the recovered Cohort 3 donors. This TCR derives from a woman aged 60-75 years who had recovered from COVID-19. The chain has TRBV3-1 (or the pseudogene TRBV3-2) and TRBJ2-1; the match to TRBD2 covers 10 bases. Sequenced: PBMCs or T cells enriched from blood (not recorded which). The CDR3 DNA reads TGTGCCAGCAGCCCATTAAGCGGGGGGGGGCCCTCGGATGAGCAGTTCTTC. This encodes CASSPLSGGGPSDEQFF.